This T cell receptor (beta chain) is from a study of CD8 T cells in ankylosing spondylitis. Findings and limits, study-wide: Some motif variants were previously reported in reactive arthritis synovial fluid and blood. A CD8+ phenotype characterized the disease-linked clones, which were relatively rare in peripheral blood. Made up of about eight highly homologous variants, a TCR beta motif appeared characteristic of ankylosing spondylitis blood.

This clonotype was counted between two and nine times. What it recognizes is unknown. This sequence may be a read error, since a much larger clone differs from it by one base. Germline V gives CDR1 SGHRS, CDR2 YFSETQ. V was shortened by 1 base and J by 6 bases, with 10 bases between the two germline ends. The CDR3 has 13 residues. TCRdb used MiXCR to reprocess the 5' RACE reads, holding one entry per CDR3 protein. The sample lists 100,000 to 150,000 distinct CDR3 sequences; around 7% were seen once. The TCR sequence derives from a male donor with ankylosing spondylitis or in good health (not recorded which). V gene TRBV5-1 combines with J gene TRBJ1-1, with D unresolved. Sequencing was carried out using blood, either unsorted or a sorted T cell fraction (not recorded which). As DNA, the CDR3 is TGCGCCAGCAGCTTGTACGGAAACGCTGAAGCTTTCTTT. Amino acids: CASSLYGNAEAFF.